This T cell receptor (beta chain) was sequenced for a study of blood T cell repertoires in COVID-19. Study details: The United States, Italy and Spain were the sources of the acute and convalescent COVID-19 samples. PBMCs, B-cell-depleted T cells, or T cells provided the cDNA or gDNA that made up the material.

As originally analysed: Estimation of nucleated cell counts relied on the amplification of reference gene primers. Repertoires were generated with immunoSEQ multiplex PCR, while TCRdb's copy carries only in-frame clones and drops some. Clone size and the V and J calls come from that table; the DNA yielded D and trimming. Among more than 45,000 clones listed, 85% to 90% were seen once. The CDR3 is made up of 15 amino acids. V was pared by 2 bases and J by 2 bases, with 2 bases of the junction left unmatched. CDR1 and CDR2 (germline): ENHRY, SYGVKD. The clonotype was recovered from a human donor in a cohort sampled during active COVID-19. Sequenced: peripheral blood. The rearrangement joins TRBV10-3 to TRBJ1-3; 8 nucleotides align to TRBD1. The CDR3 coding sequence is TGTGCCATCAGTGAGACAGGGGGAGCTGGAAACACCATATATTTT. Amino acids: CAISETGGAGNTIYF.